This T cell receptor beta chain was identified during a study of T-cell reconstitution after alpha-beta-depleted transplantation in children. Broader study findings: One year after transplant, T-cell counts and diversity came mostly from newly produced T cells. Recipient T cells and thymic progenitors that survived were the source of the high TCRbeta diversity seen at day 60 in some patients. It was reported that alpha-beta T cells came from several hundred expanded graft clones (about two months after transplant).

Trimming took 5 bases from V and 0 from J, leaving 2 bases between them. CDR3 size: 11 residues. Germline lookup yields CDR1 MNHEY and CDR2 SVGEGT. This clonotype was picked up many times. Its antigen is undetermined. A library of TCRbeta sequences, prepared with unique molecular identifiers, was generated. One entry per CDR3 protein results from TCRdb running MiXCR on the PCR reads. The profile covers 750,000 to 950,000 distinct CDR3 sequences, with around 17% appearing a single time and around 5% taken by the ten largest. This chain links TRBV6-2 or TRBV6-3 with TRBJ2-7; no definite D call. The receptor was isolated from a male patient younger than 18 who had a stem cell transplant for acute lymphoblastic leukemia, so the T cells may come from the graft donor. The sequences come from PBMCs, mostly from graft donor cells, collected 360 days after TCRalphabeta/CD19-depleted stem cell transplant. The CDR3 bases are TGTGCCAGCAGTGCCTCCTACGAGCAGTACTTC. Encoded protein: CASSASYEQYF.